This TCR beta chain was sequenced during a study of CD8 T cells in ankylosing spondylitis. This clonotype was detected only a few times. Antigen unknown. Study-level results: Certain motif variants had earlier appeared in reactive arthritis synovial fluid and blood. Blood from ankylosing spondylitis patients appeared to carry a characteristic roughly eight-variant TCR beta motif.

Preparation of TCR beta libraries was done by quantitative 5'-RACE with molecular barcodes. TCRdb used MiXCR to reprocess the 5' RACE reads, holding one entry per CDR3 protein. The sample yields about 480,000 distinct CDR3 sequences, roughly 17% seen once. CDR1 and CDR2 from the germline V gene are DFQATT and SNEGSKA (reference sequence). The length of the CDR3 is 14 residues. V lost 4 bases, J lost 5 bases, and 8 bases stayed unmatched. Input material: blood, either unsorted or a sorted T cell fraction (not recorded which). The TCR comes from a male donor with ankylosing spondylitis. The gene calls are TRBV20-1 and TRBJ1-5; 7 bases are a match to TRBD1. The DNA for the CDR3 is TGCAGTGCTAATTCCGGGACAGACCATCAGCCCCAGCATTTT. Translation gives CSANSGTDHQPQHF.